This TCR beta chain was identified in a study of technical replicates of blood from four donors. There are 16 residues in the CDR3. The V and J ends lost 1 base and 1 base, in that order; junction bases with no gene match: 5. Germline-derived CDR1 and CDR2 are SGDLS and YYNGEE. Profiling relied on immunoSEQ multiplex PCR, and the TCRdb table lists in-frame clones only, not all of them. Of approximately 81,000 clones in the sample, around 95% were seen once. The chain recombines TRBV9 with TRBJ2-3, with 8 bases lining up with TRBD1. The sequenced material came from T cells isolated from PBMCs. This TCR derives from a human donor in good health. The CDR3 DNA follows: TGTGCCAGCAGCGTAAGTTCAGGGGGCGGCACAGATACGCAGTATTTT. It translates to CASSVSSGGGTDTQYF. The full variable domain, with the rest looked up from reference TRBV9 and TRBJ2-3, is DSGVTQTPKHLITATGQRVTLRCSPRSGDLSVYWYQQSLDQGLQFLIQYYNGEERAKGNILERFSAQQFPDLHSELNLSSLELGDSALYFCASSVSSGGGTDTQYFGPGTRLTVL.